A selection of T cell receptor beta chains follows, all from one sample in a study of human T cells and chemical hapten exposure. MiXCR, applied by TCRdb to the 5' RACE reads, yields one record per CDR3 protein. The table has about 140,000 distinct CDR3 sequences, around 4% seen once. The receptors come from a female donor in good health. Each CDR3 is given with its conserved first and last residue. Each record gives: J gene, V gene, clone size, D gene, CDR3 DNA, CDR3 protein. The D gene is left open where the match is weak. For some rows the clone size is stated as once, few or many, or as a class when expanded; others skip it.

TRBJ2-7 TRBV6-1 many - TGTGCCAGCAGTGAAGGGGCGTCGACCGGCTACGAGCAGTACTTC CASSEGASTGYEQYF
TRBJ2-7 TRBV3-1 many TRBD2 TGTGCCAGCAGTACCGGGACTAGCGGGTACGAGCAGTACTTC CASSTGTSGYEQYF
TRBJ2-5 TRBV5-1 - - TGCGCCAGCGGTTCTCGCGGGGTCCAAGAGACCCAGTACTTC CASGSRGVQETQYF
TRBJ1-1 TRBV18 few - TGTGCCAGCTCAATCTATGGGGGCACTGAAGCTTTCTTT CASSIYGGTEAFF
TRBJ2-7 TRBV5-1 many - TGCGCCAGCAGCTTGGGTTCTGGGTACGAGCAGTACTTC CASSLGSGYEQYF
TRBJ2-7 TRBV5-5 many TRBD1 TGTGCCAGCAGCTTCAACAGGGGATTCTCCTACGAGCAGTACTTC CASSFNRGFSYEQYF
TRBJ2-1 TRBV7-3 many TRBD2 TGTGCCAGCAGCTTAATTGGGGGGGACAATGAGCAGTTCTTC CASSLIGGDNEQFF
TRBJ2-1 TRBV29-1 few TRBD1 TGCAGCGTTGAACAAGGGACAGGGGCGCTTAATGAGCAGTTCTTC CSVEQGTGALNEQFF
TRBJ2-3 TRBV9 many - TGTGCCAGCAGCGAGTGGCCCCGTACAGATACTTTTGGCACAGATACGCAGTATTTT CASSEWPRTDTFGTDTQYF
TRBJ1-1 TRBV5-6 many - TGTGCCAGCAGCCTCTTAACCCGTAGGAGGGACACTGAAGCTTTCTTT CASSLLTRRRDTEAFF
TRBJ2-3 TRBV29-1 many TRBD1 TGCAGCGAGGGACAGGGGGCAGATACGCAGTATTTT CSEGQGADTQYF
TRBJ1-4 TRBV9 few - TGTGCCAGCAGCGTCGGCCAGGGCGGGGAAAAACTGTTTTTT CASSVGQGGEKLFF
TRBJ1-5 TRBV7-9 many - TGTGCCAGCAGCTCGGACGGATACAATCAGCCCCAGCATTTT CASSSDGYNQPQHF
TRBJ2-7 TRBV6-2/TRBV6-3 many - TGTGCCAGCAACCAGGCAGGAGTGGACGAGCAGTACTTC CASNQAGVDEQYF
TRBJ1-2 TRBV12-3/TRBV12-4 few - TGTGCCAGCACCACGAGAGGGGATGGCTACACCTTC CASTTRGDGYTF
TRBJ2-5 TRBV24-1 many - TGTGCCACCAGTGACACCGGACAGCCGTACCAAGAGACCCAGTACTTC CATSDTGQPYQETQYF
TRBJ1-4 TRBV11-2 many - TGTGCCAGCAGCTTAACGTCCAGAGATGAAAAACTGTTTTTT CASSLTSRDEKLFF
TRBJ2-3 TRBV24-1 many - TGTGCCACCAGTGATCCGACGGGGCAGGGTCCAGATACGCAGTATTTT CATSDPTGQGPDTQYF
TRBJ2-7 TRBV18 many TRBD1 TGTGCCAGCTCACCATCCCAGGGGGTGGGTGAGCAGTACTTC CASSPSQGVGEQYF
TRBJ2-3 TRBV7-3 many - TGTGCCACCGCCCCTAAACCTTATGGTACGCAGTATTTT CATAPKPYGTQYF
TRBJ1-2 TRBV4-3 many - TGCGCCAGCAGCCAAGCGCGAACAGGGACCTATGGCTACACCTTC CASSQARTGTYGYTF
TRBJ1-4 TRBV2 - - TGTGCCAGCAGTCGACTATCGGACACAACTAATGAAAAACTGTTTTTT CASSRLSDTTNEKLFF
TRBJ2-7 TRBV2 many TRBD1 TGTGCCAGCAGTGTTGACAGGGGGCGCTTCTACGAGCAGTACTTC CASSVDRGRFYEQYF
TRBJ1-5 TRBV11-3 many - TGTGCCAGCAAACGGGCCCACCTTATAGTTTCTAGCAATCAGCCCCAGCATTTT CASKRAHLIVSSNQPQHF
TRBJ2-3 TRBV15 many TRBD2 TGTGCCACCAGAGGCGGGTCTAGCGGGGGGTTTTTTAGCACAGATACGCAGTATTTT CATRGGSSGGFFSTDTQYF
TRBJ1-2 TRBV28 many - TGTGCCAGCAAAACTTCCCTGGGGGACGACAATTATGGCTACACCTTC CASKTSLGDDNYGYTF
TRBJ1-3 TRBV6-5 many - TGTGCCAGCAGTTACGGACAGTCTGGAAACACCATATATTTT CASSYGQSGNTIYF
TRBJ1-2 TRBV5-4 few - TGTGCCAGCAGCTTGCGCCAGAGTGGCTACACCTTC CASSLRQSGYTF
TRBJ1-1 TRBV7-9 many - TGTGCCAGCAGCTTAGTAAAGGGAACTGAAGCTTTCTTT CASSLVKGTEAFF
TRBJ2-7 TRBV20-1 - TRBD2 TGCAGTGCTAGAGATCCTGGGACTAGCGGATACGAGCAGTACTTC CSARDPGTSGYEQYF
TRBJ2-5 TRBV20-1 many - TGCAGTGCTAGAGAAGAGGGACTCCCCCTTTTCTACTTC CSAREEGLPLFYF
TRBJ2-1 TRBV12-3/TRBV12-4 - - TGTGCCAGCAGTTTAGAGGGGACCGCATCCTACAATGAGCAGTTCTTC CASSLEGTASYNEQFF
TRBJ2-3 TRBV2 many TRBD2 TGTGCCACCAGACTAGCGGGGGGCCGGACAGATACGCAGTATTTT CATRLAGGRTDTQYF
TRBJ2-1 TRBV6-2/TRBV6-3 many TRBD1 TGTGCCAGCAGGCCACATCCCACAGGGGGCGTGGGATCCTACAATGAGCAGTTCTTC CASRPHPTGGVGSYNEQFF
TRBJ1-1 TRBV20-1 few - TGCAGTGCTAGCCTCGCGAGTGGAGGCGTGAACACTGAAGCTTTCTTT CSASLASGGVNTEAFF
TRBJ2-6 TRBV4-3 many - TGCGCCAGCAGCCAAGCTGGGCGCGGGGGCGTGGGTTCTGGGGCCAACGTCCTGACTTTC CASSQAGRGGVGSGANVLTF
TRBJ1-4 TRBV4-2 many - TGTGCCAGCAGCCAGGGATTGGCAACTAATGAAAAACTGTTTTTT CASSQGLATNEKLFF
TRBJ1-2 TRBV28 few - TGTGCCAGCAGTTCCGCCGGGGGCAGGGCGGGTGGCGACACCTTC CASSSAGGRAGGDTF
TRBJ2-3 TRBV7-2 many TRBD2 TGTGCCAGCAGCTTAGGGCTAGCGGGGGGTTTGGATACGCAGTATTTT CASSLGLAGGLDTQYF
TRBJ2-3 TRBV7-2 many - TGTGCCAGCAGCCCCATGGGGGGGCAAGATACGCAGTATTTT CASSPMGGQDTQYF
TRBJ2-3 TRBV3-2 - - TGTGCCAGCAGCCACACAGGGCAGAAGGGCACAGATACGCAGTATTTT CASSHTGQKGTDTQYF
TRBJ2-2 TRBV5-5 few - TGTGCCAGCAGCTTGGCGAGGACAGAGACCGGGGAGCTGTTTTTT CASSLARTETGELFF
TRBJ2-1 TRBV20-1 many TRBD2 TGCAGTGCTAGTCCTAGCGGGGGCTACAATGAGCAGTTCTTC CSASPSGGYNEQFF
TRBJ1-6 TRBV9 many - TGTGCCAGCAGCGTTAACGGGGATACCAATTCACCCCTCCACTTT CASSVNGDTNSPLHF
TRBJ2-3 TRBV6-6 many - TGTGCCAGCAAACCCCCCCAGGGTGTAATTTTGTATTTT CASKPPQGVILYF
TRBJ2-7 TRBV28 few TRBD1 TGTGCCAGTTCCGGGACAGGGTCGTGTGAGCAGTACTTC CASSGTGSCEQYF
TRBJ2-5 TRBV13 few - TGTGCCAGCAGCTTCAGGGGCCAAGAGACCCAGTACTTC CASSFRGQETQYF
TRBJ1-3 TRBV3-1 many - TGTGCCAGCAACCAAGGGGACGGAAACACCATATATTTT CASNQGDGNTIYF
TRBJ2-4 TRBV20-1 - - TGCAGTGCTAGTCTGCCTCTAGCCAAAAACATTCAGTACTTC CSASLPLAKNIQYF
TRBJ1-1 TRBV10-3 many - TGTGCCATCAGTCTAGGGGTAGGGGCTGGGAACACTGAAGCTTTCTTT CAISLGVGAGNTEAFF